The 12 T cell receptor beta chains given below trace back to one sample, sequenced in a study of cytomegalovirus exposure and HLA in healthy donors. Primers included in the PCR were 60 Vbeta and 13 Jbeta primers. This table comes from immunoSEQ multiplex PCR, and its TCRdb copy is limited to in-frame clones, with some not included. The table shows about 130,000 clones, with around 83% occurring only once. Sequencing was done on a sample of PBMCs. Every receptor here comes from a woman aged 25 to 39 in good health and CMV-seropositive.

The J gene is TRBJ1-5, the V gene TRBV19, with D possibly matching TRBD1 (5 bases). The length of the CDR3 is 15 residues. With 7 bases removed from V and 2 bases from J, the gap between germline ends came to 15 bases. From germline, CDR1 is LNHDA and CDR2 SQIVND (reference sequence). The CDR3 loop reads CASTPWGAGNQPQHF. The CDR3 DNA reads TGTGCCAGTACCCCGTGGGGCGCGGGCAATCAGCCCCAGCATTTT.

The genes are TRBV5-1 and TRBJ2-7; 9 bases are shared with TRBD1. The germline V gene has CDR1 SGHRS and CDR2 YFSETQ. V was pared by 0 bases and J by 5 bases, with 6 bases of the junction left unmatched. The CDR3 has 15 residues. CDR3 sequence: CASSLDRGQVNEQYF. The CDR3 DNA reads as TGCGCCAGCAGCTTGGACAGGGGGCAGGTTAACGAGCAGTACTTC.

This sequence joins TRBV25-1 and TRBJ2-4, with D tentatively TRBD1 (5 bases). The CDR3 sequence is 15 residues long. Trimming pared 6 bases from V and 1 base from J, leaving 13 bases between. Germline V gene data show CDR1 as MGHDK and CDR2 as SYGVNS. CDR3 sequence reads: CASSARDGAKNIQYF. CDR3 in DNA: TGTGCCAGCAGCGCCAGGGATGGGGCCAAAAACATTCAGTACTTC.

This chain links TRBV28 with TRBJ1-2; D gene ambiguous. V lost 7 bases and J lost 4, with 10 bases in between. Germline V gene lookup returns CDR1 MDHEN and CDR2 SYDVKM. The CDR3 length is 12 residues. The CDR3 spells CASNPPGYGYTF. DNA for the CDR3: TGTGCCAGCAACCCCCCAGGCTATGGCTACACCTTC.

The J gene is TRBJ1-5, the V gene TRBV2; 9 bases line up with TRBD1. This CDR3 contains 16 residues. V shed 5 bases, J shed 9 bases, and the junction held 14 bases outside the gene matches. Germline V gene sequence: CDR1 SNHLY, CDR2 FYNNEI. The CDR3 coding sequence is TGTGCCAGCAGTCTGACCGGGACAGGGTTTTCCGTGCCCCAGCATTTT. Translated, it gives CASSLTGTGFSVPQHF.

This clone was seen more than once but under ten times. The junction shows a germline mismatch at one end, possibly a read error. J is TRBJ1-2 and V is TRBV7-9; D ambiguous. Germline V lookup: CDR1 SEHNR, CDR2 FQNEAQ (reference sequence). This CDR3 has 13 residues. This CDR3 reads CSSSEVTANGYTF. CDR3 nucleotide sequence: TGTTCCAGCAGCGAAGTCACAGCCAATGGCTACACCTTC.

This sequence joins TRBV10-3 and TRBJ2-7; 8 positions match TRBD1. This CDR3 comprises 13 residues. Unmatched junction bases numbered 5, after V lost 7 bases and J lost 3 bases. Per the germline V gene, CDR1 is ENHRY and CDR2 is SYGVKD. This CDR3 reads CAIKADRDYEQYF. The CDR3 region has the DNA TGTGCCATCAAGGCGGACAGGGACTACGAGCAGTACTTC.

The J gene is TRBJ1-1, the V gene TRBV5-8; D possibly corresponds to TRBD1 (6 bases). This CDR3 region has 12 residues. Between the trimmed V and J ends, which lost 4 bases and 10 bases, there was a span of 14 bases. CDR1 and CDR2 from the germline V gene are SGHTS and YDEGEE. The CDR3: CASSRGGAGAFF. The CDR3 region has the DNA TGTGCCAGCAGCCGGGGGGGGGCAGGAGCTTTCTTT. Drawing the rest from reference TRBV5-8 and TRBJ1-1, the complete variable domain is EAGVTQSPTHLIKTRGQQATLRCSPISGHTSVYWYQQALGLGLQFLLWYDEGEERNRGNFPPRFSGRQFPNYSSELNVNALELEDSALYLCASSRGGAGAFFGQGTRLTVV.

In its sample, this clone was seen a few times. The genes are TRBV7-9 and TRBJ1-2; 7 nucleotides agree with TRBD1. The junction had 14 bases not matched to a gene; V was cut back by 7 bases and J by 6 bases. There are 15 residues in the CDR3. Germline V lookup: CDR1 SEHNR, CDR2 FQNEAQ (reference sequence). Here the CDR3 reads CASTTQGGPVNGYTF. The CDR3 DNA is TGTGCCAGCACCACCCAGGGGGGCCCGGTGAATGGCTACACCTTC.

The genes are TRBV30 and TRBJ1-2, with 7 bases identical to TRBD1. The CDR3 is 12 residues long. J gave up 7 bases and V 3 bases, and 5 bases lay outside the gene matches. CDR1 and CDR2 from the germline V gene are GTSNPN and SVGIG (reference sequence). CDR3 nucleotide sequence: TGTGCCTGGAGGAGTCAGGGGGGTGGCTACACCTTC. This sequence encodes CAWRSQGGGYTF.

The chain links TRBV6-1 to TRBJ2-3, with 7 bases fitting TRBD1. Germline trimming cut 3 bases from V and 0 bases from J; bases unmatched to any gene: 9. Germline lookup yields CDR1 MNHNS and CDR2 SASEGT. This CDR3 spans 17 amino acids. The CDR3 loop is CASSDEWATGSTDTQYF. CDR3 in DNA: TGTGCCAGCAGTGATGAGTGGGCGACAGGGAGCACAGATACGCAGTATTTT.

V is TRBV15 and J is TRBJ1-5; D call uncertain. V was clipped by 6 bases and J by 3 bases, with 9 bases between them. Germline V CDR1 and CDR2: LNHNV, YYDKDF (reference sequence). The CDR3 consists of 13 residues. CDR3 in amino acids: CATRGRNNQPQHF. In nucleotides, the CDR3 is TGTGCCACCAGGGGGAGGAACAATCAGCCCCAGCATTTT.